Listed below are T cell receptor beta chains from one sample, sequenced in a study of blood T cell repertoires in COVID-19. Sequenced by immunoSEQ multiplex PCR; TCRdb stores in-frame clones only, minus some. The sample records 200,000 to 250,000 clones, around 82% being singletons. Material for sequencing was peripheral blood. These receptors were collected from a man in his fifties with active or convalescent COVID-19. Each CDR3 is given with its conserved first and last residue. The D gene is left open where the match is weak. Only some rows state a clone size, as once, few, many or a class for expanded clones.

CAWSSENYGYTF	TGTGCCTGGAGTTCGGAGAACTATGGCTACACCTTC	TRBJ1-2	TRBV30	.	many
CASSEGSRTDTQYF	TGTGCCAGCAGTGAGGGGAGTCGCACAGATACGCAGTATTTT	TRBJ2-3	TRBV6-1	.	.
CASGAGNTIYF	TGTGCCAGCGGAGCTGGAAACACCATATATTTT	TRBJ1-3	TRBV7-3	.	.
CASNQLAGPSYEQYF	TGTGCCAGTAACCAACTAGCGGGGCCCTCCTACGAGCAGTACTTC	TRBJ2-7	TRBV19	TRBD2	few
CASSFGQRELPRVF	TGTGCCAGCAGTTTCGGCCAGCGGGAGCTACCCAGGGTCTTC	TRBJ2-1	TRBV28	TRBD2	few
CASSLRDTNYGYTF	TGTGCCAGCAGCCTTAGGGACACTAACTATGGCTACACCTTC	TRBJ1-2	TRBV3-1/TRBV3-2	.	.
CASSYTGDGNTIYF	TGCGCCAGCAGTTATACAGGGGACGGAAACACCATATATTTT	TRBJ1-3	TRBV5-1	TRBD1	once
CASSLVTGTNTEAFF	TGTGCCAGCAGCTTAGTCACCGGGACTAACACTGAAGCTTTCTTT	TRBJ1-1	TRBV7-9	.	.
CASSKRTGGIYEKLFF	TGTGCCAGCAGTAAAAGGACAGGGGGCATCTATGAAAAACTGTTTTTT	TRBJ1-4	TRBV25-1	TRBD1	once
CASNLQTATNEKLFF	TGTGCCAGCAACCTACAGACAGCCACTAATGAAAAACTGTTTTTT	TRBJ1-4	TRBV6-6	.	.
CASSPPPDRYYNEKLFF	TGTGCCAGCAGTCCCCCACCTGACAGATACTACAATGAAAAACTGTTTTTT	TRBJ1-4	TRBV6-6	.	once
CASSLRGQDSPLHF	TGCGCCAGCAGCCTCAGGGGGCAGGATTCACCCCTCCACTTT	TRBJ1-6	TRBV4-1	TRBD1	.
CASSARTVQETQYF	TGCGCCAGCAGCGCCAGGACAGTCCAAGAGACCCAGTACTTC	TRBJ2-5	TRBV5-1	.	.
CASSFSGASYNEQFF	TGTGCCAGCAGTTTTAGCGGAGCATCCTACAATGAGCAGTTCTTC	TRBJ2-1	TRBV6-2/TRBV6-3	.	.
CASSREAGDRVESTEAFF	TGTGCCAGCAGCCGCGAGGCGGGGGACAGGGTGGAAAGCACTGAAGCTTTCTTT	TRBJ1-1	TRBV21-1	.	.
CASTPNRGYNSPLHF	TGTGCCAGCACCCCAAATAGGGGTTATAATTCACCCCTCCACTTT	TRBJ1-6	TRBV2	.	.
CASGDSLSYQQYF	TGTGCCAGCGGGGACAGCCTATCCTACCAGCAGTACTTC	TRBJ2-7	TRBV6-5	TRBD1	.
CASSSRTSGVADTQYF	TGTGCCAGCAGCTCCCGAACTAGCGGGGTAGCAGATACGCAGTATTTT	TRBJ2-3	TRBV7-2	TRBD2	.
CAWRVSAAWDGYTF	TGTGCCTGGCGGGTGTCGGCGGCCTGGGATGGCTACACCTTC	TRBJ1-2	TRBV30	.	.
CASSVAPVRLNTGELFF	TGTGCCAGCAGCGTGGCCCCAGTCCGTCTGAACACCGGGGAGCTGTTTTTT	TRBJ2-2	TRBV9	.	once
CASSQDHQGVGEKLFF	TGCGCCAGCAGCCAAGATCACCAGGGGGTTGGGGAAAAACTGTTTTTT	TRBJ1-4	TRBV4-3	TRBD1	few
CASSGGGSGNEQYF	TGCGCCAGCAGTGGGGGCGGGAGTGGCAACGAGCAGTACTTC	TRBJ2-7	TRBV5-1	.	.
CASSTTDTQYF	TGTGCCAGCAGTACTACAGATACGCAGTATTTT	TRBJ2-3	TRBV6-6	.	.
CASRYGQGNGYTF	TGTGCCAGCAGATATGGACAGGGGAACGGCTACACCTTC	TRBJ1-2	TRBV28	TRBD1	.
CASSLELAGGFTDTQYF	TGCGCCAGCAGCTTGGAGTTAGCGGGGGGTTTCACAGATACGCAGTATTTT	TRBJ2-3	TRBV5-1	TRBD2	once
CASSLATTTNEKLFF	TGTGCCAGCAGCTTGGCCACAACCACTAATGAAAAACTGTTTTTT	TRBJ1-4	TRBV5-8	.	.
CASSQDYRLMSSGANVLTF	TGCGCCAGCAGCCAAGATTATCGACTTATGAGCTCTGGGGCCAACGTCCTGACTTTC	TRBJ2-6	TRBV4-1	.	.
CASSKYEGVVDGELFF	TGTGCCAGCAGCAAGTATGAGGGGGTCGTTGACGGGGAGCTGTTTTTT	TRBJ2-2	TRBV11-2	.	.
CASRSQGHGHSSTDTQYF	TGTGCCAGTAGATCCCAGGGACACGGGCACTCTAGCACAGATACGCAGTATTTT	TRBJ2-3	TRBV19	.	.
CASSFGGGSTGELFF	TGTGCCAGCAGTTTCGGCGGGGGATCTACCGGGGAGCTGTTTTTT	TRBJ2-2	TRBV11-3	TRBD2	.
CASSLAGRLSSGNTIYF	TGTGCCAGCAGCTTAGCGGGCAGGCTCTCCTCTGGAAACACCATATATTTT	TRBJ1-3	TRBV7-9	.	.
CASSQTGTSYNEQFF	TGTGCCAGCAGTCAGACAGGGACGTCCTACAATGAGCAGTTCTTC	TRBJ2-1	TRBV6-5	TRBD1	once
CASRRRDSHRGNQPQHF	TGTGCCAGCAGGCGGAGAGACAGTCATAGGGGCAATCAGCCCCAGCATTTT	TRBJ1-5	TRBV21-1	.	.
CASSSGQGNQETQYF	TGCGCCAGCAGCTCCGGACAGGGGAATCAAGAGACCCAGTACTTC	TRBJ2-5	TRBV5-1	TRBD1	.
CASSQDIVTDTQYF	TGTGCCAGCAGCCAAGATATCGTCACAGATACGCAGTATTTT	TRBJ2-3	TRBV3-1/TRBV3-2	.	once
CASSGSTGPYEQYF	TGTGCCAGCAGCGGGTCGACAGGGCCCTACGAGCAGTACTTC	TRBJ2-7	TRBV7-3	TRBD1	.
CASSRNDGLGGTDTQYF	TGCGCCAGCAGTCGAAATGACGGGCTCGGGGGCACAGATACGCAGTATTTT	TRBJ2-3	TRBV10-1	.	few